This T cell receptor beta chain was found in a study of CD8 T cells in ankylosing spondylitis. TCR beta libraries were made by quantitative 5'-RACE with molecular barcodes. MiXCR was run by TCRdb on the 5' RACE reads, yielding one entry per CDR3 protein. The sample contains about 360,000 distinct CDR3 sequences, roughly 20% of which appear only once. Per germline, CDR1 MDHEN and CDR2 SYDVKM. This CDR3 is 16 amino acids long. Trimming took off 7 bases at V and 4 bases at J, with 22 bases between the two ends. The chain is built from TRBV28 and TRBJ2-5; unclear D gene. Source material: blood, either unsorted or a sorted T cell fraction (not recorded which). The receptor was isolated from a male donor with ankylosing spondylitis or in good health (not recorded which). The CDR3 region is CASTHEETALGETQYF. CDR3 nucleotides: TGTGCCAGCACCCACGAGGAGACGGCACTGGGAGAGACCCAGTACTTC.